This T cell receptor (beta chain) emerged from a study of blood T cell repertoires in COVID-19. Study details: Whether acute or convalescent, the COVID-19 samples came from the United States, Italy and Spain. Sample material is recorded as cDNA or gDNA derived from T cells, B-cell-depleted T cells, or PBMCs.

Study processing details: Amplified reference gene primers provided the basis for estimating nucleated cell counts. Profiling relied on immunoSEQ multiplex PCR, and the TCRdb table lists in-frame clones only, not all of them. V, J and clone size are taken as reported in that table, and D and trimming were inferred from the DNA itself. The sample lists some 280,000 clones, around nine tenths seen once, with roughly an eighth in the top ten. With 0 bases removed from V and 0 bases from J, the gap between germline ends came to 10 bases. The CDR3 loop spans 17 amino acids. Germline V CDR1 and CDR2: SGHRS, YFSETQ.

The chain joins TRBV5-1 to TRBJ2-6; TRBD1 might be the D (5 bases). This sequence originates from a woman aged 60-70 years with acute or convalescent COVID-19. The sample was peripheral blood. The CDR3 reads CASSLGRALSGANVLTF. The CDR3 bases are TGCGCCAGCAGCTTGGGCAGGGCCCTCTCTGGGGCCAACGTCCTGACTTTC.